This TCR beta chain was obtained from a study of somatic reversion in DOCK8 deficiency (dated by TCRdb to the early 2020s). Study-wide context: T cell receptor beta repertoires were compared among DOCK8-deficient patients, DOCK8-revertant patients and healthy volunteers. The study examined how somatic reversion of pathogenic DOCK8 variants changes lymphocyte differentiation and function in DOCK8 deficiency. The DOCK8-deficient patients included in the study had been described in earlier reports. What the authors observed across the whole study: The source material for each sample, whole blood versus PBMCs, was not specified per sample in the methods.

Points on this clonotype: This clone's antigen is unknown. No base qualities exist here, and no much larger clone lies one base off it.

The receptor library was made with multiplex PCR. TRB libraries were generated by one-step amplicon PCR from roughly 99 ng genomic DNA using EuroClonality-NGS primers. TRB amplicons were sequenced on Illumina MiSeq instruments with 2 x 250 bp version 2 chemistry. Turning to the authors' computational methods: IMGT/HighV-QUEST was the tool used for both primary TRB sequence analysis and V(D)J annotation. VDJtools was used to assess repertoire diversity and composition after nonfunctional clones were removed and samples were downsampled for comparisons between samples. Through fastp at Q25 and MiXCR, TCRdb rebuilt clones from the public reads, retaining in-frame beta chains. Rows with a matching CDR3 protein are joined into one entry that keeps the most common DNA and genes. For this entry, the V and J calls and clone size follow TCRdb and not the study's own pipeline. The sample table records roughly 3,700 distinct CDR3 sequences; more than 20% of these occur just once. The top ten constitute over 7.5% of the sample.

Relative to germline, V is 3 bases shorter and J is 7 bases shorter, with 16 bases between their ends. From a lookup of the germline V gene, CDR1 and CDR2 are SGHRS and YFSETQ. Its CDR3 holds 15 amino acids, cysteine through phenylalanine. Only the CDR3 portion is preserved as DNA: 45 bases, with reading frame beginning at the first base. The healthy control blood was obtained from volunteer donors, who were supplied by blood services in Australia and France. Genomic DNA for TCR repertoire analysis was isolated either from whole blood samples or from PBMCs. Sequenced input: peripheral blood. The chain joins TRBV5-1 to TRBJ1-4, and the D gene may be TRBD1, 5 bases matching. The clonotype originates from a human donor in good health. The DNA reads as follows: TGCGCCAGCAGCTCGGGGACTACCCGGGGTGAAAAACTGTTTTTT. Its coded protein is CASSSGTTRGEKLFF.